This TCR beta chain was sequenced during a study of T cell responses to AZD1222 COVID-19 vaccine. General observations from the study: After two AZD1222 doses, spike-specific TCR breadth and depth rose versus day 0. Mostly white British, mostly female donors; authors suggested clonal diversity may be underestimated.

Only in-frame clones appear in the TCRdb table, and some are missing; sequencing was by immunoSEQ multiplex PCR. Of roughly 150,000 clones in the sample, approximately 90% were seen once. As regards this clone: Its antigen is not known.

Germline V CDR1 and CDR2: LNHDA, SQIVND (reference sequence). This CDR3 is 15 amino acids long. V lost 11 bases, J lost 2 bases, and 21 bases lay in between. The V gene is TRBV19, the J gene TRBJ1-2, with D tentatively TRBD1 (5 bases). This material consisted of peripheral blood, taken on day 0 of AZD1222 vaccination. This clonotype originated in an adult in good health. In nucleotides, the CDR3 is TGTGCCGCTAGTGAGACAGCGCTCCTAAACTATGGCTACACCTTC. It is translated as CAASETALLNYGYTF.